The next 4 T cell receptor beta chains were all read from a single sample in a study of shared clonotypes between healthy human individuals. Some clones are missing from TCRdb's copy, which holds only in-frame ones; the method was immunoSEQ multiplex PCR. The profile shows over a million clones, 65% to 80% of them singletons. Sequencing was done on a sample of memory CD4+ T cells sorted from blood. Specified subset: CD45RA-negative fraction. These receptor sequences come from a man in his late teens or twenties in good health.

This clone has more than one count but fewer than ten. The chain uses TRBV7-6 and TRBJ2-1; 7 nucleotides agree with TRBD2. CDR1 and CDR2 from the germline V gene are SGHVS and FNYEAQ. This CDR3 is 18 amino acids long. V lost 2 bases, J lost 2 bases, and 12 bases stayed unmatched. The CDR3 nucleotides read TGTGCCAGCAGCTTATCCAGGCCCCTGGGACTACCCTACAATGAGCAGTTCTTC. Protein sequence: CASSLSRPLGLPYNEQFF.

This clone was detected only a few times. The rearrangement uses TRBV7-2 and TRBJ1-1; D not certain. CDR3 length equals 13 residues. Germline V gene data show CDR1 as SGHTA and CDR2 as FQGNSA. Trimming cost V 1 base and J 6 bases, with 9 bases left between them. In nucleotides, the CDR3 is TGTGCCAGCAGCTTAGTGACCAGGTCTGAAGCTTTCTTT. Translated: CASSLVTRSEAFF. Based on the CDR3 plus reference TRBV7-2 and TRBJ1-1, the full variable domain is GAGVSQSPSNKVTEKGKDVELRCDPISGHTALYWYRQSLGQGLEFLIYFQGNSAPDKSGLPSDRFSAERTGGSVSTLTIQRTQQEDSAVYLCASSLVTRSEAFFGQGTRLTVV.

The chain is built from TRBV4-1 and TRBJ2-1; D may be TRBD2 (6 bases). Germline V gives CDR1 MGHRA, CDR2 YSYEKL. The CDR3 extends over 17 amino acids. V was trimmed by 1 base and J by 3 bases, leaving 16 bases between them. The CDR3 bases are TGCGCCAGCAGCCAAGGGTCGGGACTTGCTAGCTACAATGAGCAGTTCTTC. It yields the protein CASSQGSGLASYNEQFF.

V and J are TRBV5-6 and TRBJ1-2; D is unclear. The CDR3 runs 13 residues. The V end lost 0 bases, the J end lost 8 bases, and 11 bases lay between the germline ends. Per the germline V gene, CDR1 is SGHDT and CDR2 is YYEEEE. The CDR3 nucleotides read TGTGCCAGCAGCTTGGCTTCGATCGGAGGCTACACCTTC. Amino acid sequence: CASSLASIGGYTF. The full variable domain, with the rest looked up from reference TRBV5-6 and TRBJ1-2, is DAGVTQSPTHLIKTRGQQVTLRCSPKSGHDTVSWYQQALGQGPQFIFQYYEEEERQRGNFPDRFSGHQFPNYSSELNVNALLLGDSALYLCASSLASIGGYTFGSGTRLTVV.